The 9 T cell receptor beta chains presented below share a single source sample, sequenced in a study of cytomegalovirus exposure and HLA in healthy donors. PCR involved 60 Vbeta and 13 Jbeta primers. The table came from immunoSEQ multiplex PCR; TCRdb's copy has only in-frame clones and leaves some out. The sample contains 150,000 to 200,000 clones, 80% of which appear only once. Input material: PBMCs. The source of these receptors is a woman aged 35 to 49 in good health and CMV-seronegative.

The rearrangement joins TRBV18 to TRBJ1-2, with 8 bases lining up with TRBD1. The CDR3 is made up of 13 amino acids. With 3 bases clipped from V and 10 bases from J, the junction kept 7 bases outside the gene matches. Germline V gene data show CDR1 as KGHSH and CDR2 as LQKENI. CDR3 loop: CASSPTGARFYTF. Written as DNA, the CDR3 is TGTGCCAGCTCACCGACAGGGGCCCGCTTCTACACCTTC.

The gene calls are TRBV5-8 and TRBJ2-7; 10 bases align to TRBD2. Germline V lookup: CDR1 SGHTS, CDR2 YDEGEE. The trim removed 4 bases at V and 0 bases at J, leaving 4 bases unmatched. This CDR3 spans 15 amino acids. As DNA, the CDR3 is TGTGCCAGCAGCCGAGCGGGGGGGAGCTCCTACGAGCAGTACTTC. Translation: CASSRAGGSSYEQYF.

The CDR3 DNA is TGTGCCAGCACTGTGGACAGAATTTCTGAAGCTTTCTTT. Translating it yields CASTVDRISEAFF. V is TRBV7-2 and J is TRBJ1-1, with a possible D match to TRBD1 (6 bases). The germline V gene encodes CDR1 SGHTA and CDR2 FQGNSA. The germline V and J ends were trimmed by 7 bases and 6 bases, with 15 bases remaining between them. The CDR3 has 13 amino acids.

The CDR3 bases are TGTGCCAGCAGCCAAAGGGGGCGTACAGATACGCAGTATTTT. Its protein product is CASSQRGRTDTQYF. The chain joins TRBV14 to TRBJ2-3; 7 bases are shared with TRBD1. Unmatched junction bases numbered 2, after V lost 2 bases and J lost 3 bases. Germline lookup yields CDR1 SGHDN and CDR2 FVKESK. This CDR3 is 14 amino acids long.

The V gene is TRBV7-8, the J gene TRBJ1-4; TRBD1 aligns across 9 bases. V shed 5 bases, J shed 7 bases, and the junction held 8 bases outside the gene matches. The CDR3 spans 15 residues. The germline gives CDR1 SGHVS, CDR2 FQNEAQ. The CDR3 sequence is CASSPRQGVSEKLFF. For the CDR3, the DNA is TGTGCCAGCAGCCCCCGACAGGGGGTGAGTGAAAAACTGTTTTTT.

J is TRBJ2-1 and V is TRBV4-2, with 12 positions matching TRBD2. Germline CDR1 reads LGHNA; CDR2 reads YNFKEQ. Unmatched junction bases numbered 0, after V lost 2 bases and J lost 1 base. The CDR3 runs 16 residues. This CDR3 reads CASSQTSGGSYNEQFF. For the CDR3, the DNA is TGTGCCAGCAGCCAAACTAGCGGGGGGTCCTACAATGAGCAGTTCTTC.

The CDR3 loop reads CASSPPFLAGQETQYF. CDR3 nucleotides: TGTGCCAGCTCACCACCCTTCCTAGCGGGGCAAGAGACCCAGTACTTC. The chain links TRBV18 to TRBJ2-5; 9 positions agree with TRBD2. Germline V gives CDR1 KGHSH, CDR2 LQKENI. This CDR3 has 16 residues. V lost 0 bases and J lost 2; bases outside the gene matches: 4.

The chain recombines TRBV2 with TRBJ2-7, with 12 bases identical to TRBD1. After removal of 7 bases from V and 7 bases from J, the junction contained 5 bases not matched to a gene. Looked up from germline, CDR1 is SNHLY and CDR2 is FYNNEI. The CDR3 spans 13 residues. CDR3 region: CASTGQGAREQYF. The CDR3, as DNA: TGTGCCAGCACGGGACAGGGGGCCCGGGAGCAGTACTTC.

The genes are TRBV19 and TRBJ2-3; 14 positions agree with TRBD2. The CDR3 is 16 residues long. Germline loops: CDR1 LNHDA, CDR2 SQIVND (reference sequence). V lost 4 bases, J lost 3 bases, and 3 bases stayed unmatched. Here the CDR3 DNA reads TGTGCCAGTAGTAAGGGGACTAGCGGGAGTACAGATACGCAGTATTTT. Protein product: CASSKGTSGSTDTQYF.